Each of the 32 T cell receptor beta chains below was sequenced from the same sample in a study of shared clonotypes between healthy human individuals. Clones were sequenced by immunoSEQ multiplex PCR, and TCRdb holds only the in-frame ones, with some missing. The data hold roughly 1.5 million clones, with 95% to 99% observed a single time. Sequences were obtained from naive CD4+ T cells sorted from blood. Sample subset: CD45RA+ positively selected. All receptors derive from a man younger than 45 in good health.

The chain combines TRBV15 with TRBJ2-2; D not certain. Germline CDR1 is LNHNV and CDR2 is YYDKDF (reference sequence). There are 18 residues in the CDR3. The ends were cut back, 0 bases at V and 1 base at J, with 15 bases in the middle. CDR3 sequence (DNA): TGTGCCACCAGCAGAGATGCGGCAGGCCTAGGGAACACCGGGGAGCTGTTTTTT. Translated: CATSRDAAGLGNTGELFF.

The chain couples TRBV7-9 to TRBJ2-7; D might be TRBD2 (5 bases). This CDR3 comprises 15 residues. Deletions cut 2 bases from V and 4 bases from J, with 15 bases between. Germline CDR1 and CDR2: SEHNR and FQNEAQ (reference sequence). CDR3 region: CASSLSGMGLYEQYF. The CDR3 coding sequence is TGTGCCAGCAGCTTATCGGGGATGGGGTTATACGAGCAGTACTTC.

This sequence joins TRBV19 and TRBJ2-7, with unresolved D. The CDR3 runs 13 residues. The germline V and J ends were trimmed by 5 bases and 5 bases, with 13 bases remaining between them. From germline, CDR1 is LNHDA and CDR2 SQIVND (reference sequence). CDR3 DNA: TGTGCCAGTAGTCCCTACTTAAGTGACGAGCAGTACTTC. It is translated as CASSPYLSDEQYF.

The V call is TRBV7-9, the J call TRBJ2-7; D is unclear. The V end lost 1 base, the J end lost 0 bases, and 10 bases lay between the germline ends. Germline V CDR1 and CDR2: SEHNR, FQNEAQ (reference sequence). The CDR3 covers 15 residues. The CDR3 protein is CASSLVTRSSYEQYF. The CDR3 bases are TGTGCCAGCAGCTTAGTTACGAGGAGCTCCTACGAGCAGTACTTC.

This chain links TRBV5-4 with TRBJ2-7; D is perhaps TRBD2 (5 bases). The CDR3 has 14 residues. V gave up 4 bases and J gave up 6 bases, with 17 bases separating them. Germline V CDR1 and CDR2: SGHNT, YYREEE (reference sequence). The CDR3 sequence: CASSRETAISEQYF. The CDR3 DNA is TGTGCCAGCAGCCGGGAAACGGCGATTTCCGAGCAGTACTTC. The entire variable domain, with the rest obtained from reference TRBV5-4 and TRBJ2-7, is as follows: ETGVTQSPTHLIKTRGQQVTLRCSSQSGHNTVSWYQQALGQGPQFIFQYYREEENGRGNFPPRFSGLQFPNYSSELNVNALELDDSALYLCASSRETAISEQYFGPGTRLTVT.

The genes are TRBV5-1 and TRBJ2-1, with D possibly TRBD2 on 6 matching bases. This CDR3 comprises 15 residues. Germline CDR1 is SGHRS and CDR2 is YFSETQ. The ends were cut back, 2 bases at V and 4 bases at J, with 13 bases in the middle. CDR3 amino acids: CASSFRRASYNEQFF. In DNA form, the CDR3 reads TGCGCCAGCAGCTTTAGGAGGGCCTCGTACAATGAGCAGTTCTTC.

The chain couples TRBV7-9 to TRBJ2-2; D is undetermined. With 3 bases removed from V and 0 bases from J, the gap between germline ends came to 8 bases. The CDR3 contains 15 residues. Germline V CDR1 and CDR2: SEHNR, FQNEAQ (reference sequence). This CDR3 reads CASSFRNANTGELFF. For the CDR3, the DNA is TGTGCCAGCAGCTTCCGAAACGCGAACACCGGGGAGCTGTTTTTT.

The CDR3 region has the DNA TGTGCCAGCAGCTTAGCCCGGGACCGAAACAATGAGCAGTTCTTC. Translated: CASSLARDRNNEQFF. This chain connects TRBV7-6 to TRBJ2-1; D may be TRBD1 or TRBD2 (5 bases each). The CDR3 is 15 residues long. Trimming removed 0 bases from V and 5 bases from J, with 11 bases in between. Germline loops: CDR1 SGHVS, CDR2 FNYEAQ.

The chain joins TRBV7-2 to TRBJ2-7, with 8 positions matching TRBD2. V dropped 5 bases and J dropped 4; count of bases not matched to a gene: 10. Germline CDR1 reads SGHTA; CDR2 reads FQGNSA. CDR3 size: 15 residues. The CDR3 region is CASSPLERGTYEQYF. As DNA, the CDR3 is TGTGCCAGCAGCCCTCTAGAGCGGGGGACGTACGAGCAGTACTTC.

The table lists this clone with a count of one. V usage is TRBV30 and J usage is TRBJ1-4, with TRBD1 identical over 9 bases. Germline CDR1 reads GTSNPN; CDR2 reads SVGIG (reference sequence). This CDR3 has 13 amino acids. V dropped 5 bases and J dropped 7; count of bases not matched to a gene: 5. The DNA for the CDR3 is TGTGCCTGGTTGGGACAGGGCCGTGAAAAACTGTTTTTT. Its protein product is CAWLGQGREKLFF.

The CDR3 DNA sequence: TGTGCCAGCAGCTATGGGACAGGGGATACCTACGAGCAGTACTTC. Amino acid sequence: CASSYGTGDTYEQYF. The chain uses TRBV5-4 and TRBJ2-7; 10 bases map to TRBD1. V trimming: 3 bases; J trimming: 2 bases; junction bases outside the gene matches: 5. Per the germline V gene, CDR1 is SGHNT and CDR2 is YYREEE (reference sequence). The CDR3 contains 15 residues.

The chain couples TRBV2 to TRBJ1-2, with 8 positions matching TRBD1. V lost 5 bases to trimming and J lost 3 bases; unmatched junction nucleotides: 11. CDR1 and CDR2 (germline): SNHLY, FYNNEI. The CDR3 runs to 16 residues. In DNA, the CDR3 is TGTGCCAGCAGTAGCCCATTGGGACAGGAGGACTATGGCTACACCTTC. Its protein is CASSSPLGQEDYGYTF.

This chain uses TRBV6-5 with TRBJ2-7; TRBD2 aligns across 8 bases. The CDR3 is 13 residues long. The germline gives CDR1 MNHEY, CDR2 SVGAGI. Trimming removed 1 base from V and 5 bases from J; junction bases left unmatched: 1. Here the CDR3 DNA reads TGTGCCAGCAGTTACTTCGGGAGGGACGAGCAGTACTTC. Translation gives CASSYFGRDEQYF.

The genes are TRBV11-2 and TRBJ2-5; D unclear. Germline CDR1 is SGHAT and CDR2 is FQNNGV. The germline V and J ends were trimmed by 5 bases and 2 bases, with 12 bases remaining between them. The CDR3 extends over 14 amino acids. Written as DNA, the CDR3 is TGTGCCAGCAGCCCCATTAGAAAGCAAGAGACCCAGTACTTC. The encoded protein is CASSPIRKQETQYF.

This clone was detected only a few times. The chain uses TRBV2 and TRBJ1-5; D not certain. The CDR3 runs to 14 residues. Trimming stripped 5 bases from V and 11 bases from J, with 19 bases between. Looked up from germline, CDR1 is SNHLY and CDR2 is FYNNEI. CDR3 sequence: CASSPRTNTGTQHF. The CDR3 region has the DNA TGTGCCAGCAGTCCAAGGACCAACACGGGGACCCAGCATTTT.

Only one count was recorded for this clone. The same CDR3 can be traced to other DNA sequences in this sample. The rearrangement joins TRBV20-1 to TRBJ2-7, with D perhaps TRBD1 (5 bases). The length of the CDR3 is 11 residues. The germline CDR1 and CDR2 sequences are DFQATT and SNEGSKA (reference sequence). Between the trimmed V and J ends, which lost 7 bases and 0 bases, there was a span of 7 bases. In DNA, the CDR3 is TGCAGTGGGGGCAGCTCCTACGAGCAGTACTTC. Amino acids: CSGGSSYEQYF.

The CDR3 is CASSSAGLAGGPSKNIQYF. CDR3 nucleotide sequence: TGTGCCAGCAGCTCAGCGGGACTAGCGGGAGGGCCGTCCAAAAACATTCAGTACTTC. V gene TRBV11-3 combines with J gene TRBJ2-4, with 16 nucleotides matching TRBD2. Per the germline V gene, CDR1 is SGHNT and CDR2 is YENEEA. V was clipped by 4 bases and J by 2 bases; unmatched bases: 8. The CDR3 consists of 19 residues.

The chain recombines TRBV9 with TRBJ2-5; 8 nucleotides match TRBD1. The CDR3 is 16 residues long. Germline V CDR1 and CDR2: SGDLS, YYNGEE. J gave up 1 base and V 0 bases, and 5 bases lay outside the gene matches. The CDR3 DNA follows: TGTGCCAGCAGCGTAGCCCCGGGACAGGTCCAAGAGACCCAGTACTTC. Amino acid sequence: CASSVAPGQVQETQYF.

This clone was observed a single time. The genes are TRBV5-1 and TRBJ2-1; D may match TRBD1 or TRBD2 (5 bases each). V dropped 0 bases and J dropped 9 bases, with 10 bases sitting between them. The CDR3 spans 13 residues. Germline V gene lookup returns CDR1 SGHRS and CDR2 YFSETQ. CDR3 sequence (DNA): TGCGCCAGCAGCTTGGGTGGGGGAGCTGAGCAGTTCTTC. It encodes CASSLGGGAEQFF.

With respect to this clone: Other DNA sequences in the sample encode the same CDR3. This sequence joins TRBV28 and TRBJ2-7; 12 bases match TRBD2. Germline-derived CDR1 and CDR2 are MDHEN and SYDVKM. The trim removed 6 bases at V and 2 bases at J, leaving 2 bases unmatched. This CDR3 has 14 amino acids. The CDR3 protein is CASSRTSGTYEQYF. In nucleotides, the CDR3 is TGTGCCAGCAGCCGGACTAGCGGGACCTACGAGCAGTACTTC.

V is TRBV18 and J is TRBJ2-5; TRBD1 matches 7 bases. CDR1 is KGHSH, CDR2 LQKENI, per germline. The CDR3 runs to 15 residues. The V and J ends lost 1 base and 2 bases, in that order; junction bases with no gene match: 4. CDR3 DNA sequence: TGTGCCAGCTCACCACGAGGACAGGCACAAGAGACCCAGTACTTC. As protein: CASSPRGQAQETQYF.

The chain recombines TRBV4-2 with TRBJ2-3; D is unclear. The germline CDR1 and CDR2 sequences are LGHNA and YNFKEQ. Trimming took off 0 bases at V and 2 bases at J, with 18 bases between the two ends. This CDR3 is built from 18 residues. CDR3 sequence: CASSQELTYSITTDTQYF. As DNA, the CDR3 is TGTGCCAGCAGCCAAGAGCTTACCTATAGCATAACCACAGATACGCAGTATTTT.

This sequence joins TRBV27 and TRBJ1-2; D remains ambiguous. Germline V CDR1 and CDR2: MNHEY, SMNVEV (reference sequence). V lost 8 bases and J 8 bases, leaving 18 bases between the germline ends. The CDR3 spans 13 residues. Written as DNA, the CDR3 is TGTGCCAGCCGCTTTCTGGGAGGGAACGGCTACACCTTC. It is translated as CASRFLGGNGYTF.

This clone has a single count. J is TRBJ2-3 and V is TRBV9; 7 bases map to TRBD2. CDR3 size: 15 residues. Germline V gene data show CDR1 as SGDLS and CDR2 as YYNGEE. V dropped 6 bases and J dropped 3; count of bases not matched to a gene: 10. The CDR3 loop reads CASTREGTRTDTQYF. CDR3 DNA: TGTGCCAGCACCAGGGAGGGTACGAGGACAGATACGCAGTATTTT.

The table lists this clone with a few counts. The chain recombines TRBV10-1 with TRBJ2-1, with 10 bases lining up with TRBD2. Trimming removed 4 bases from V and 5 bases from J; junction bases left unmatched: 5. The CDR3 has 15 residues. Per the germline V gene, CDR1 is WNHNN and CDR2 is SYGVQD (reference sequence). The CDR3 reads CASSVSGRANNEQFF. CDR3 in DNA: TGCGCCAGCAGTGTAAGCGGGAGGGCCAACAATGAGCAGTTCTTC.

The genes are TRBV4-3 and TRBJ1-4, with 7 bases matching TRBD1. The CDR3 is 17 amino acids. Germline trimming cut 0 bases from V and 4 bases from J; bases unmatched to any gene: 8. Germline-derived CDR1 and CDR2 are LGHNA and YSLEER. CDR3 coding DNA: TGCGCCAGCAGCCAAGAATTACAGGGGAGGCGTAATGAAAAACTGTTTTTT. Its translation is CASSQELQGRRNEKLFF.

CDR3 in DNA: TGCAGCGTTACAGGGGGCCGGGGGGCCAACGTCCTGACTTTC. Its translation: CSVTGGRGANVLTF. This chain links TRBV29-1 with TRBJ2-6; TRBD1 agrees at 9 bases. Trimming cost V 5 bases and J 4 bases; bases outside gene matches: 3. The germline V gene encodes CDR1 SQVTM and CDR2 ANQGSEA. The CDR3 is 14 amino acids.

The chain combines TRBV7-8 with TRBJ2-3; 11 positions agree with TRBD2. There are 15 residues in the CDR3. After removal of 3 bases from V and 6 bases from J, the junction contained 5 bases not matched to a gene. From germline, CDR1 is SGHVS and CDR2 FQNEAQ. The CDR3 DNA reads TGTGCCAGCAGCTTTACTAGCGGGAGAATGGATACGCAGTATTTT. Its translation: CASSFTSGRMDTQYF.

The CDR3 coding sequence is TGTGCCAGCAGCTTGGGGGTTAGCTCCTACGAGCAGTACTTC. Translated, it gives CASSLGVSSYEQYF. This sequence joins TRBV5-4 and TRBJ2-7, with D hard to call. Looked up from germline, CDR1 is SGHNT and CDR2 is YYREEE (reference sequence). The V end lost 0 bases, the J end lost 0 bases, and 7 bases lay between the germline ends. The CDR3 covers 14 residues.

Comment on this clone: This sample also contains other DNA sequences that code for the same CDR3. This chain joins TRBV7-9 and TRBJ2-1; D gene ambiguous. Germline V gene data show CDR1 as SEHNR and CDR2 as FQNEAQ (reference sequence). V was clipped by 1 base and J by 9 bases, with 4 bases between them. The CDR3 length is 11 residues. CDR3 bases: TGTGCCAGCAGCTTAGGTGGTGAGCAGTTCTTC. As protein: CASSLGGEQFF.

The chain couples TRBV7-9 to TRBJ2-2; perhaps TRBD2 as D (5 bases). Deletions cut 1 base from V and 6 bases from J, with 9 bases between. The CDR3 is made up of 14 amino acids. The V gene's germline CDR1 is SEHNR and CDR2 FQNEAQ (reference sequence). The CDR3 coding sequence is TGTGCCAGCAGCTTAGAGCAGCGGCCCGGGGAGCTGTTTTTT. This gives the protein CASSLEQRPGELFF.

The sample holds one count of this clone. The chain joins TRBV7-2 to TRBJ2-5; 9 bases line up with TRBD2. The V and J ends lost 4 bases and 5 bases, in that order; junction bases with no gene match: 11. The germline V gene has CDR1 SGHTA and CDR2 FQGNSA. CDR3 length: 16 residues. The CDR3 loop reads CASSSHPAGGFETQYF. The DNA for the CDR3 is TGTGCCAGCAGCTCCCACCCGGCGGGAGGGTTCGAGACCCAGTACTTC.